A selection of T cell receptor beta chains follows, all from one sample in a study of blood T cell repertoires in COVID-19. This table comes from immunoSEQ multiplex PCR, and its TCRdb copy is limited to in-frame clones, with some not included. The sample yields 200,000 to 300,000 clones, approximately 80% seen once. The sample taken for sequencing was peripheral blood. The receptors stem from a woman aged 60-70 years with active or convalescent COVID-19. CDR3s include the opening cysteine and the closing phenylalanine or tryptophan. The D gene is left open where the match is weak.

v_call: TRBV7-6
d_call: TRBD1
j_call: TRBJ2-1
cdr3_aa: CASSLVAGGSDEQFF
cdr3_nt: TGTGCCAGCAGCTTAGTTGCAGGGGGCTCCGATGAGCAGTTCTTC

v_call: TRBV6-1
d_call: -
j_call: TRBJ2-6
cdr3_aa: CASSDLLSGANVLTF
cdr3_nt: TGTGCCAGCAGTGATTTACTCTCTGGGGCCAACGTCCTGACTTTC

v_call: TRBV10-3
d_call: TRBD1
j_call: TRBJ2-1
cdr3_aa: CAIKRTGNNEQFF
cdr3_nt: TGTGCCATCAAAAGGACAGGGAACAATGAGCAGTTCTTC

v_call: TRBV2
d_call: TRBD1
j_call: TRBJ2-7
cdr3_aa: CASNKLRDRGYEQYF
cdr3_nt: TGTGCCAGCAACAAGCTCCGGGACAGGGGTTACGAGCAGTACTTC

v_call: TRBV5-8
d_call: -
j_call: TRBJ1-1
cdr3_aa: CASSPLRGHTEAFF
cdr3_nt: TGTGCCAGCAGTCCACTCCGGGGTCACACTGAAGCTTTCTTT

v_call: TRBV19
d_call: TRBD2
j_call: TRBJ2-2
cdr3_aa: CASSHIGRAGELFF
cdr3_nt: TGTGCCAGTAGTCATATTGGGAGGGCCGGGGAGCTGTTTTTT

v_call: TRBV29-1
d_call: -
j_call: TRBJ2-1
cdr3_aa: CSVAPWGRYNEQFF
cdr3_nt: TGCAGCGTTGCCCCTTGGGGGCGATACAATGAGCAGTTCTTC

v_call: TRBV14
d_call: TRBD2
j_call: TRBJ2-3
cdr3_aa: CASSQAPSGGAGTDTQYF
cdr3_nt: TGTGCCAGCAGCCAGGCGCCTAGCGGGGGCGCGGGTACAGATACGCAGTATTTT

v_call: TRBV19
d_call: TRBD1
j_call: TRBJ2-1
cdr3_aa: CASSGPTGDEQFF
cdr3_nt: TGTGCCAGTAGTGGCCCTACAGGGGATGAGCAGTTCTTC

v_call: TRBV11-2
d_call: -
j_call: TRBJ1-1
cdr3_aa: CASSAQAWVNTEAFF
cdr3_nt: TGTGCCAGCAGCGCCCAGGCATGGGTGAACACTGAAGCTTTCTTT